This section outlines one T cell receptor beta chain sequence together with its context. This clonotype was recorded a few times. Its recognized antigen is unknown. No qualities accompany the bases; no much larger clone lies one base away. The approximately 41 donors, aged 6 to 90 years, were systemically healthy Caucasian individuals from Russia. Approximately 9 milliliters of peripheral blood were collected from each donor into EDTA-treated Vacutainer tubes. PBMCs were isolated by Ficoll-Paque density-gradient centrifugation, with at least 6.5 million obtained per sample. Total RNA was extracted from PBMCs with Trizol reagent, with at least 6 micrograms obtained per sample. Naive CD45RAhigh/CD27high T cell percentages were measured by flow cytometry on a PBMC aliquot from every donor. V is pared back by 1 base and J by 1 base, with 21 bases lying between the germline termini. The germline V gene encodes CDR1 SGHTA and CDR2 FQGNSA. From the cysteine through the phenylalanine, the CDR3 covers 19 amino acids. The read is trimmed to its CDR3 DNA, 57 bases read in frame from base 1.

The library was generated by 5' RACE. These reads were obtained on an Illumina HiSeq 2500. A second PCR of about 7 to 12 cycles was performed with a sample-barcoded 5' primer and a J-beta primer mix. A template-switch 5' adaptor carrying 12 random nucleotides introduced a unique molecular identifier onto each TCR beta cDNA molecule. Each sample yielded at least 2.5 million CDR3-containing paired-end reads. All of the RNA was converted into first-strand cDNA using the Mint cDNA synthesis kit, with a TRBC-specific oligonucleotide serving as the primer. All cDNA was treated with uracil-DNA glycosylase and then went through a first 18-cycle PCR with the universal primers M1SS and BC2_uni_R. As for the original processing: For normalization, 1 million high-quality reads were randomly selected from each sample, with every read carrying a distinct molecular identifier. Reads with shared molecular identifiers were discarded instead of being binned into consensus sequences. MiTCR, set to a Q25 quality threshold and the strictest error-elimination algorithm, was used for CDR3 identification, clonotype clustering and error correction. A nonparametric unseen species model with Euler transformation was used to estimate lower-bound total TCR beta diversity. TCRdb cleaned the public reads at Q25 with fastp, built clones with MiXCR and kept in-frame beta chains. Identical CDR3 proteins give one entry, which carries the most common genes and DNA. The V and J calls shown here were made by TCRdb, not taken from the authors' results. For this sample there are almost 800,000 distinct CDR3 sequences; roughly 64% appear just once. 22% of the sample lies in the top ten.

The sample belongs to a study of blood T cells in healthy people across ages (dated by TCRdb to the mid-2010s). With respect to the entire study: In model experiments, template switching captured roughly one uniquely barcoded TCR beta cDNA molecule for every two T cells. To track age-related changes in TCR beta repertoire diversity, the study relied on deep sequencing normalized with unique cDNA molecular identifiers. The study analyzed two additional independent replicas of 1 million unique cDNA reads from the same blood draw for two donors, one aged 18 to 29 and one aged 80 or older. To avoid experimental bias, donors of different ages were distributed randomly across sequencing lanes. Four age groups were formed from the donors: young (average approximately 15 years), middle-aged (approximately 42), aged (62) and long-lived (roughly 81). The investigation overall reported the following: Estimates of total diversity based on one million sequenced T cells were regarded as lower bounds and as underestimates. A strong correlation was found between observed TCR beta diversity and the percentage of naive T cells measured by flow cytometry. Observed TCR beta diversity per million T cells fell roughly linearly with age, and a significant reduction was already apparent by age around 40. Bulk unsorted PBMC profiling prevented conclusive comparison of naive and antigen-experienced compartments. Because donor CMV infection status was unknown, age-related changes in expanded clonotypes were potentially confounded. Compared with the aged group, more naive CD4+ T cells, fewer expanded clones and increased TCR diversity were shown by the long-lived group, suggesting age selection.

The chain joins TRBV7-2 to TRBJ2-3; the D gene identity is not certain. The sequenced sample was blood. The source is a man in his thirties or forties in good health. DNA sequence: TGTGCCAGCAGCTTAGTCCCGTTTGATAAGGCAGCCCGCACAGATACGCAGTATTTT. The translation is CASSLVPFDKAARTDTQYF.